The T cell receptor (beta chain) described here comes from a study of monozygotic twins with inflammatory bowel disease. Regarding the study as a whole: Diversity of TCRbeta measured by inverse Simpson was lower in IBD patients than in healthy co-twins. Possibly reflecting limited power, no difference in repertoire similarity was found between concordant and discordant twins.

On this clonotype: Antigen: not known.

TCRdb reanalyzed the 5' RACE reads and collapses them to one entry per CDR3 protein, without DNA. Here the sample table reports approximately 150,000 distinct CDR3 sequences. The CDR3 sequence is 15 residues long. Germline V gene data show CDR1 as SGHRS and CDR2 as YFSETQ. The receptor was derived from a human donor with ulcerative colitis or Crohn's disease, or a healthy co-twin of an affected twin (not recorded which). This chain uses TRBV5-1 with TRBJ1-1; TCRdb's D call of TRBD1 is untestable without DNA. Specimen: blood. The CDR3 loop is CASSLVIRGLTEAFF.